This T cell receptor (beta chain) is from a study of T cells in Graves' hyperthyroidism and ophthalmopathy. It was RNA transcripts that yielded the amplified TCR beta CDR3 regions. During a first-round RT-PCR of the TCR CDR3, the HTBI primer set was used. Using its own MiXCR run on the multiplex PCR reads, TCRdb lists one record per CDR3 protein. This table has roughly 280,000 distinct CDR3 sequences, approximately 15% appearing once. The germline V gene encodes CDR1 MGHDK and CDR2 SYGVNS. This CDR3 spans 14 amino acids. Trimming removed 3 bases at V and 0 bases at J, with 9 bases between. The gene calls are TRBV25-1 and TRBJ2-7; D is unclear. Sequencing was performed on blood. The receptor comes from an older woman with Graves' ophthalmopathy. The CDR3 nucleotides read TGTGCCAGCAGTGAGACGGAGAGCTCCTACGAGCAGTACTTC. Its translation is CASSETESSYEQYF.